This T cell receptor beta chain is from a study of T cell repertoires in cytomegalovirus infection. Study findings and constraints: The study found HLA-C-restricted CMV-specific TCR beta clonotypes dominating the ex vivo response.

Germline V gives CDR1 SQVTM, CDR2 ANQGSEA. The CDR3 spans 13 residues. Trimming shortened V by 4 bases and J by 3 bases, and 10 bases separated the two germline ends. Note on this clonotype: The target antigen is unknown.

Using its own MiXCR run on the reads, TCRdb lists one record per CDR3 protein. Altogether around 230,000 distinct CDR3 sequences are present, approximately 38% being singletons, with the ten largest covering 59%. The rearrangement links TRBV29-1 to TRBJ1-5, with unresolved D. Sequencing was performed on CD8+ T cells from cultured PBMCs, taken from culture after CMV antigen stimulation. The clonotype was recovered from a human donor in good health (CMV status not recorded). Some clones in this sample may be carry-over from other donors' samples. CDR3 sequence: CSVASTTNQPQHF. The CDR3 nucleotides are TGCAGCGTTGCATCTACGACCAATCAGCCCCAGCATTTT. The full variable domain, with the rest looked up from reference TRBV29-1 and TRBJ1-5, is SAVISQKPSRDICQRGTSLTIQCQVDSQVTMMFWYRQQPGQSLTLIATANQGSEATYESGFVIDKFPISRPNLTFSTLTVSNMSPEDSSIYLCSVASTTNQPQHFGDGTRLSIL.